These 21 T cell receptor beta chains share one sample of origin, sequenced in a study of regulatory T cells in long-lasting Graves disease. The time point was: newly diagnosed GD, antithyroid drugs for less than 3 months. TCR sequences were obtained from RNA taken from PBMCs. Arm-PCR of CDR3 regions with iRepertoire HTBI primers generated TCR beta libraries. One entry per CDR3 protein, called by TCRdb with MiXCR from the multiplex PCR reads. In the table there are roughly 500,000 distinct CDR3 sequences, roughly 13% of which are singletons. The sample also formed part of further work on T cells in Graves' hyperthyroidism and ophthalmopathy.

The source material was peripheral blood mononuclear cells (PBMCs), sampled at new diagnosis, from a patient treated with antithyroid drugs. These receptor sequences come from a young man with Graves disease.

There are many counts of this clonotype. The chain employs TRBV7-9 and TRBJ2-7; 7 positions match TRBD1. The CDR3 is 13 residues long. Germline V gene sequence: CDR1 SEHNR, CDR2 FQNEAQ (reference sequence). Unmatched junction bases numbered 5, after V lost 6 bases and J lost 3 bases. This CDR3 is CASRAGTVYEQYF. The CDR3 DNA reads as TGTGCCAGCAGGGCCGGGACAGTCTACGAGCAGTACTTC.

The rearrangement links TRBV20-1 to TRBJ2-7, with 8 positions matching TRBD2. The DNA matches TRBJ2-1 better at its end, which makes the J call doubtful. The CDR3 spans 16 residues. Germline CDR1 reads DFQATT; CDR2 reads SNEGSKA (reference sequence). The CDR3 reads CSAVGNSGSYLYEQFF. In nucleotides, the CDR3 is TGCAGTGCTGTAGGTAACAGCGGGAGCTATCTTTACGAGCAGTTCTTC.

This clonotype was seen ten or more times. The rearrangement links TRBV19 to TRBJ2-7; D uncertain. The length of the CDR3 is 13 residues. The V and J ends lost 4 bases and 7 bases respectively, with 14 bases between them. Germline V gene sequence: CDR1 LNHDA, CDR2 SQIVND (reference sequence). CDR3 loop: CASSRGRAFEQYF. The CDR3, as DNA: TGTGCCAGTAGTAGGGGTCGAGCGTTTGAGCAGTACTTC.

The rearrangement uses TRBV6-5 and TRBJ2-2; D is possibly TRBD1 (6 bases). The CDR3 consists of 16 residues. CDR1 is MNHEY, CDR2 SVGAGI, per germline. Deletions cut 4 bases from V and 6 bases from J, with 18 bases between. CDR3 protein: CASSSPPPGQSGELFF. The DNA of the CDR3 is TGTGCCAGCAGTTCCCCACCCCCCGGACAGTCCGGGGAGCTGTTTTTT.

The sample holds many counts of this clonotype. This sequence joins TRBV7-9 and TRBJ2-2; D unclear. Germline CDR1 and CDR2: SEHNR and FQNEAQ (reference sequence). Trimming stripped 1 base from V and 0 bases from J, with 12 bases between. This CDR3 spans 17 amino acids. The CDR3 is CASSLGSFLANTGELFF. CDR3 coding DNA: TGTGCCAGCAGCTTAGGCAGCTTCCTCGCGAACACCGGGGAGCTGTTTTTT.

The chain links TRBV6-5 to TRBJ2-5; no definite D call. The CDR3 totals 14 residues. The V and J ends lost 2 bases and 5 bases respectively, with 12 bases between them. Germline lookup yields CDR1 MNHEY and CDR2 SVGAGI. The CDR3 DNA is TGTGCCAGCAGTTACGCGGAATCTGGGGAGACCCAGTACTTC. Translated: CASSYAESGETQYF.

In its sample, this clonotype was seen many times. The genes are TRBV9 and TRBJ1-1; tentative D call: TRBD1 (6 bases). This CDR3 is 14 amino acids long. CDR1 is SGDLS, CDR2 YYNGEE, per germline. V shed 0 bases and J shed 12 bases, with 18 bases lying between them. For the CDR3, the DNA is TGTGCCAGCAGCGTAGAGTCCGACAGGTACGGGACTTTCTTT. Translation gives CASSVESDRYGTFF.

The chain has TRBV3-1 and TRBJ2-1; D unresolved. The ends were cut back, 6 bases at V and 7 bases at J, with 16 bases in the middle. CDR1 is LGHDT and CDR2 is YNNKEL in the germline V gene (reference sequence). This CDR3 spans 14 amino acids. CDR3 sequence: CASSSLRAKNEQFF. CDR3 coding DNA: TGTGCCAGCAGTTCCCTACGGGCGAAGAATGAGCAGTTCTTC.

This clonotype was seen repeatedly, ten times or more. In nucleotides, the CDR3 is TGCGCCAGCAGCTTGTCCCCAGATTCTAGCACAGATACGCAGTATTTT. This gives the protein CASSLSPDSSTDTQYF. V is TRBV5-1 and J is TRBJ2-3; D is undetermined. The V and J ends lost 1 base and 0 bases respectively, with 12 bases between them. This CDR3 has 16 residues. The germline gives CDR1 SGHRS, CDR2 YFSETQ.

The chain couples TRBV25-1 to TRBJ1-3, with D uncertain. The CDR3 has 15 residues. CDR1 and CDR2 from the germline V gene are MGHDK and SYGVNS. V gave up 6 bases and J gave up 0 bases, with 12 bases separating them. The CDR3 protein is CASRSGMISGNTIYF. In DNA form, the CDR3 reads TGTGCCAGCAGGTCCGGGATGATCTCTGGAAACACCATATATTTT.

The chain carries TRBV20-1 and TRBJ2-1, with a weak D call TRBD1 (6 bases). Per the germline V gene, CDR1 is DFQATT and CDR2 is SNEGSKA (reference sequence). V dropped 4 bases and J dropped 8 bases, with 9 bases sitting between them. The CDR3 spans 11 residues. CDR3 DNA: TGCAGTGCTACACAGGGCGATGAGCAGTTCTTC. Translated: CSATQGDEQFF.

This clonotype was detected ten times or more. The rearrangement uses TRBV6-1 and TRBJ1-2, with 7 bases aligning to TRBD1. The V gene end was trimmed by 6 bases and the J gene end by 1 base; junction bases not matched to a gene: 8. Germline V gene lookup returns CDR1 MNHNS and CDR2 SASEGT. The CDR3 sequence is 15 residues long. The CDR3 DNA reads as TGTGCCAGCAGACGAGACAGGGAAGTTAACTATGGCTACACCTTC. It is translated as CASRRDREVNYGYTF.

This clonotype has at least ten counts. The gene calls are TRBV28 and TRBJ1-2, with a possible D match to TRBD1 (6 bases). CDR3 length equals 16 residues. V gave up 4 bases and J gave up 2 bases, with 17 bases separating them. CDR1 and CDR2 (germline): MDHEN, SYDVKM. The CDR3 nucleotides are TGTGCCAGCAGTTCCCCCCGGGGGGCCCCGAACTATGGCTACACCTTC. This codes for CASSSPRGAPNYGYTF.

Regarding this clonotype: Sequence at one end of the junction differs from germline and may be a read error. The chain recombines TRBV5-1 with TRBJ2-7, with TRBD2 matching 14 bases. The CDR3 has 16 amino acids. Germline lookup yields CDR1 SGHRS and CDR2 YFSETQ. CDR3 in DNA: TGCGCCAGCAGCTTGGCGGGACTAGCGGGAGTCAACGAGCGGTACTTC. Translating it yields CASSLAGLAGVNERYF.

Ten or more counts support this clonotype. This sequence joins TRBV7-2 and TRBJ1-5; weak D call: TRBD1 (5 bases). CDR1 and CDR2 (germline): SGHTA, FQGNSA. This CDR3 has 15 residues. V gave up 6 bases and J gave up 4 bases, with 16 bases separating them. CDR3 nucleotide sequence: TGTGCCAGCAGACCAGGGAGTAACCGAAATCAGCCCCAGCATTTT. Its translation is CASRPGSNRNQPQHF. The full variable domain, rest sourced from reference TRBV7-2 and TRBJ1-5, is GAGVSQSPSNKVTEKGKDVELRCDPISGHTALYWYRQSLGQGLEFLIYFQGNSAPDKSGLPSDRFSAERTGGSVSTLTIQRTQQEDSAVYLCASRPGSNRNQPQHFGDGTRLSIL.

This clonotype was seen at least ten times. V gene TRBV12-3 or TRBV12-4 combines with J gene TRBJ2-1, with TRBD2 matching over 15 bases. This CDR3 comprises 15 residues. J lost 6 bases, V lost 6 bases, and 3 bases had no gene match. CDR3 sequence: CASSPGLAGGNEQFF. CDR3 DNA: TGTGCCAGCAGCCCGGGACTAGCGGGGGGCAATGAGCAGTTCTTC.

This clonotype was seen more than once but under ten times. V and J are TRBV4-1 and TRBJ2-1; 15 bases are shared with TRBD2. The CDR3 loop spans 18 amino acids. Per the germline V gene, CDR1 is MGHRA and CDR2 is YSYEKL. Trimming removed 4 bases from V and 5 bases from J; junction bases left unmatched: 9. CDR3 in DNA: TGCGCCAGCAGCCTGGCCGGGACTAGCGGGAGGAAAAACAATGAGCAGTTCTTC. Its translation: CASSLAGTSGRKNNEQFF.

This clonotype was counted at least ten times. The chain links TRBV12-3 or TRBV12-4 to TRBJ2-5; 9 bases agree with TRBD2. This CDR3 is built from 15 residues. V lost 5 bases, J lost 2 bases, and 6 bases stayed unmatched. CDR3 protein: CASSPSTSGQETQYF. The CDR3 region has the DNA TGTGCCAGCAGTCCATCGACTAGCGGACAAGAGACCCAGTACTTC.

This clonotype was seen only a few times. J is TRBJ2-4 and V is TRBV12-3 or TRBV12-4; possible D gene TRBD1, 6 bases. Trimming stripped 6 bases from V and 8 bases from J, with 11 bases between. The CDR3 length is 12 residues. The CDR3 DNA reads as TGTGCCAGCAGACAGGGTACAGACATTCAGTACTTC. Amino acids: CASRQGTDIQYF.

In its sample, this clonotype was seen many times. The rearrangement joins TRBV5-1 to TRBJ2-2; D might be TRBD2 (5 bases). This CDR3 is built from 14 residues. Germline CDR1 SGHRS, CDR2 YFSETQ. V was clipped by 5 bases and J by 0 bases, with 8 bases between them. The CDR3 coding sequence is TGCGCCAGCAGACCGGGGTCGAACACCGGGGAGCTGTTTTTT. It yields the protein CASRPGSNTGELFF.

The sample holds many counts of this clonotype. The gene calls are TRBV6-5 and TRBJ2-7; TRBD2 is a possible D gene (6 bases). The length of the CDR3 is 15 residues. V dropped 0 bases and J dropped 2 bases, with 11 bases sitting between them. CDR1 and CDR2 from the germline V gene are MNHEY and SVGAGI. The CDR3 protein is CASSYSSGDPYEQYF. DNA of the CDR3: TGTGCCAGCAGTTACTCTTCGGGGGACCCCTACGAGCAGTACTTC.